This T cell receptor (beta chain) was recovered during a study of blood T cell repertoires in COVID-19. Turning to the study itself: The analysed material was cDNA or gDNA that came from T cells, B-cell-depleted T cells, or PBMCs.

This clone was recorded once. The sample holds other DNA sequences that translate to the same CDR3. Using immunoSEQ multiplex PCR, the repertoire was profiled, and TCRdb retains in-frame clones only, with some absent. The profile shows approximately 130,000 clones, approximately 83% of them singletons. The germline CDR1 and CDR2 sequences are SGDLS and YYNGEE. Trimming removed 2 bases at V and 0 bases at J, with 8 bases between. The CDR3 is 14 residues long. The clonotype originates from a woman aged 45 to 65 who had recovered from COVID-19. Material: peripheral blood. The rearrangement links TRBV9 to TRBJ1-1; tentative D call: TRBD1 (6 bases). The CDR3 DNA follows: TGTGCCAGCAGCGTTGGGGGCATGAACACTGAAGCTTTCTTT. Residues: CASSVGGMNTEAFF.